Described below is a single T cell receptor beta chain sequence and its context. The sample comes from a study of blood T cell repertoires in COVID-19. Assay used: immunoSEQ multiplex PCR; TCRdb lists only in-frame clones, some missing. This sample yields around 250,000 clones, of which roughly 88% are seen a single time; over 2.5% belongs to the top ten. The germline V gene has CDR1 LGHNA and CDR2 YSLEER. The CDR3 spans 16 residues. The V gene lost 1 base and the J gene lost 1 base, with 10 bases spanning the gap. V is TRBV4-3 and J is TRBJ2-2; D may be TRBD1 (5 bases). The source material was PBMCs or T cells enriched from blood (not recorded which). This TCR was sampled from a woman between 40 and 50 years old who had been exposed to COVID-19. The CDR3 coding sequence is TGCGCCAGCAGCCAAGTGGGAACAGGGAACACCGGGGAGCTGTTTTTT. Its translation: CASSQVGTGNTGELFF.